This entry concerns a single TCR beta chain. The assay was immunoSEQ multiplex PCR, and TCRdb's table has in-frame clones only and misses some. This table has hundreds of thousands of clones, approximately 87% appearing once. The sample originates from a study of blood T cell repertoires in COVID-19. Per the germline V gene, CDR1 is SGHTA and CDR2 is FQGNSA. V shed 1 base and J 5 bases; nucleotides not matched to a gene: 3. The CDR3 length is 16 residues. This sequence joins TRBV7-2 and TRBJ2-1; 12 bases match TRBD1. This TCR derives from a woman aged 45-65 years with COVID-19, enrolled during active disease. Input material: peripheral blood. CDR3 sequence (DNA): TGTGCCAGCAGCTTAGGGGGGACAGGGGGCCACAATGAGCAGTTCTTC. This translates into CASSLGGTGGHNEQFF.